The clone carrying this T cell receptor (beta chain) was counted many times. The sample is drawn from a study of T cells after yellow fever vaccination. CDR3 length: 14 residues. V lost 3 bases and J lost 7; bases outside the gene matches: 5. Germline CDR1 is DFQATT and CDR2 is SNEGSKA (reference sequence). TCRdb used MiXCR to reprocess the 5' RACE reads, holding one entry per CDR3 protein. The table has some 300,000 distinct CDR3 sequences, 8.5% to 10% seen once. V gene TRBV20-1 combines with J gene TRBJ2-1; 11 bases line up with TRBD2. This specimen consisted of CD4+ T cells sorted from PBMCs, obtained 5 days after the yellow fever booster vaccination. This receptor was identified in a man between 18 and 29 years old who received the YFV17D yellow fever vaccine. The CDR3 nucleotides read TGCAGTGCTAGGATTAGCGGGGGGGCAAATGAGCAGTTCTTC. Encoded protein: CSARISGGANEQFF.